This note documents a single T cell receptor beta chain sequence. The sample is drawn from a study of blood T cell repertoires in COVID-19. V lost 4 bases, J lost 8 bases, and 21 bases lay in between. Germline values: CDR1 MNHEY, CDR2 SVGEGT. This CDR3 spans 16 amino acids. Authors' processing steps: For nucleated cells, counts were estimated from reference gene primer amplification. TCRdb's copy holds only in-frame clones and misses some; the assay was immunoSEQ multiplex PCR. V and J calls plus clone size are reproduced from that table; the DNA served to infer D and trimming. The table has under 200,000 clones, more than 70% seen once.

The source material was PBMCs or T cells enriched from blood (not recorded which). This clonotype originated in a woman aged 18-29 years who had recovered from COVID-19. The V call is TRBV6-2 or TRBV6-3, the J call TRBJ2-1; D might be TRBD2 (5 bases). Written as DNA, the CDR3 is TGTGCCAGCAGTTCCCAGCAGCGGATCCCACGGGATGAGCAGTTCTTC. Translating gives CASSSQQRIPRDEQFF.